Described below is a single TCR beta chain sequence and its context. This entry belongs to a study of cytomegalovirus exposure and HLA in healthy donors. Background on the study: Of the donors genotyped, approximately 410 in all, about 82% fell in the Caucasian-associated ancestry cluster.

The CDR3 extends over 16 amino acids. The germline gives CDR1 MNHEY, CDR2 SMNVEV (reference sequence). J gave up 6 bases and V 5 bases, and 12 bases lay outside the gene matches. The PCR ran on 60 Vbeta and 13 Jbeta primers. Measured with immunoSEQ multiplex PCR; TCRdb has only the in-frame clones, and not every one. The sample shows about 140,000 clones, roughly four fifths of them seen only once. The origin of this receptor is a woman aged 35 to 49 in good health and CMV-seronegative. This chain uses TRBV27 with TRBJ2-1, with TRBD2 matching 8 bases. The specimen sequenced was PBMCs. The CDR3 sequence is CASSILSGTPANEQFF. Here the CDR3 DNA reads TGTGCCAGCAGTATCCTTAGCGGGACACCTGCCAATGAGCAGTTCTTC.